The clone carrying this T cell receptor beta chain was observed many times. As every portion of the isolated RNA was reverse transcribed, the sequencing read expressed TCRB transcripts. Sequenced by immunoSEQ multiplex PCR; TCRdb stores in-frame clones only, minus some. The sample carries about 140,000 clones, about 7.1% recorded once. Sort purity for all populations was recorded as exceeding 98%. This entry comes from a study of beta chain features in type 1 diabetes. The trim removed 1 base at V and 7 bases at J, leaving 8 bases unmatched. Germline-derived CDR1 and CDR2 are SGHRS and YFSETQ. The CDR3 sequence is 16 residues long.

The gene calls are TRBV5-1 and TRBJ2-1, with 10 bases lining up with TRBD1. The sequence derives from a woman aged 25 to 39 in good health. Sequences were obtained from central memory CD4+ T cells from blood. This CDR3 reads CASSLPDRGRGNEQFF. The CDR3 region has the DNA TGCGCCAGCAGCTTGCCCGACAGGGGGCGCGGAAATGAGCAGTTCTTC.